This T cell receptor (beta chain) appears in the sequencing data of a study of blood T cell repertoires in COVID-19. Across the whole study: Acute and convalescent COVID-19 specimens originated in the United States, Italy and Spain. T cells, B-cell-depleted T cells, or PBMCs supplied cDNA or gDNA.

The CDR3 is 15 residues long. V gave up 0 bases and J gave up 4 bases, with 13 bases separating them. Looked up from germline, CDR1 is SGHRS and CDR2 is YFSETQ. Everyone who took part was about 18 to 90 years old, and they came from about 25 US areas. In the source study's methods: Reference gene primers were amplified, and this amplification served to estimate nucleated cell counts. The method was immunoSEQ multiplex PCR; TCRdb's version includes in-frame clones alone and lacks a portion of them. V, J and clone size are those of that table, while D and trimming were read from the DNA. The table lists approximately 320,000 clones, around 90% of them singletons.

The TCR originated in a man aged 55 to 69 who had recovered from COVID-19. The chain recombines TRBV5-1 with TRBJ2-5, with D possibly being TRBD2 (6 bases). The source material was PBMCs or T cells enriched from blood (not recorded which). CDR3 nucleotides: TGCGCCAGCAGCTTGGATAAACCGGGGGTAGAGACCCAGTACTTC. This translates into CASSLDKPGVETQYF. The whole variable domain, remainder taken from reference TRBV5-1 and TRBJ2-5, is KAGVTQTPRYLIKTRGQQVTLSCSPISGHRSVSWYQQTPGQGLQFLFEYFSETQRNKGNFPGRFSGRQFSNSRSEMNVSTLELGDSALYLCASSLDKPGVETQYFGPGTRLLVL.